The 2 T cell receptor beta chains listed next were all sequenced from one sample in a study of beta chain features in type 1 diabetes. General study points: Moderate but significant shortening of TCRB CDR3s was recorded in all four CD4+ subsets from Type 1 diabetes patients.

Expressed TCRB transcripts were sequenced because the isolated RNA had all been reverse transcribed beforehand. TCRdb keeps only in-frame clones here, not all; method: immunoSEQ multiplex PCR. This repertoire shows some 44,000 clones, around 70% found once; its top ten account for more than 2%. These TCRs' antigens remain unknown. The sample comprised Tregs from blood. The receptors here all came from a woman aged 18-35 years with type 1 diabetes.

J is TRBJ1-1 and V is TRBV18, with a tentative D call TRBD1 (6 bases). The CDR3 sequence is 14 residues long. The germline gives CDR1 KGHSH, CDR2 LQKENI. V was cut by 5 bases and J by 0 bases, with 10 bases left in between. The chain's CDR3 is CASSTTGMNTEAFF. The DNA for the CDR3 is TGTGCCAGCTCAACGACAGGTATGAACACTGAAGCTTTCTTT.

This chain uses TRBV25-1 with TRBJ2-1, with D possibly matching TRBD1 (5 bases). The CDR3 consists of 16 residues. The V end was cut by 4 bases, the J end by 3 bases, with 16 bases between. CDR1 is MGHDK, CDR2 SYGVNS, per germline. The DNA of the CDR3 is TGTGCCAGCAGTGGGATTTTCGACAGCCGCTACAATGAGCAGTTCTTC. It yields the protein CASSGIFDSRYNEQFF.